Sequencing of this T cell receptor beta chain was carried out in a study of cytomegalovirus exposure and HLA in healthy donors. Study observations and caveats: DRB1 showed the most TCR associations and HLA-C the fewest in a later analysis, as rates varied by HLA locus. The authors later found HLA-associated TCR beta chains more clonally expanded than equally common others. Sequencing depth roughly uniform across donors was assumed in presence/absence analyses. Previous analysis showed most TCR beta V segments were productive about 90% or about 30% of the time.

It was with 60 Vbeta and 13 Jbeta primers that the PCR ran. Using immunoSEQ multiplex PCR, the repertoire was profiled, and TCRdb retains in-frame clones only, with some absent. The sample contains around 95,000 clones, over 75% of which appear only once. CDR1 and CDR2 (germline): SGHTA, FQGTGA. Trimming removed 4 bases from V and 6 bases from J; junction bases left unmatched: 10. This CDR3 region has 15 residues. Concerning this clone: Its antigen is undetermined.

The sample consisted of PBMCs. The chain recombines TRBV7-3 with TRBJ2-3, with 7 bases matching TRBD2. The origin of this receptor is a female donor in good health and CMV-seropositive. The CDR3, as DNA: TGTGCCAGCAGCTCAAGGGCGGGAGTGGGCGATACGCAGTATTTT. As protein: CASSSRAGVGDTQYF.